There are many counts of the clone carrying this T cell receptor (beta chain). Antigen specificity is unknown. Losses at the gene ends were 3 bases for V and 8 bases for J; bases not matched to a gene: 6. The germline CDR1 and CDR2 sequences are DFQATT and SNEGSKA (reference sequence). The CDR3 is 13 amino acids. A 10-nucleotide random UMI tagged transcripts in template-switch 5'RACE cDNA synthesis. The output of every sequencing run, over 190 million TCR-beta sequences, came from 15-18 subjects. TCRdb re-derived calls from the 5' RACE reads in MiXCR, one entry per CDR3 protein. This table has 55,000 to 75,000 distinct CDR3 sequences, roughly 13% appearing once. This sample was included in a study of neurological immune-mediated disorders. Notes on the study in general: Private repertoires in all groups were suggested by the finding that expanded clones across subjects shared no CDR3 amino acid sequences.

The study built unsorted libraries from 2 million PBMCs kept at -80 C. The sample comprised PBMCs. The chain links TRBV20-1 to TRBJ2-1; TRBD2 aligns across 8 bases. The sequence was collected from an older woman with HTLV-1-associated myelopathy (HAM/TSP). CDR3 sequence: CSASSGSFDEQFF. CDR3 DNA: TGCAGTGCTAGCAGCGGGAGTTTCGATGAGCAGTTCTTC.